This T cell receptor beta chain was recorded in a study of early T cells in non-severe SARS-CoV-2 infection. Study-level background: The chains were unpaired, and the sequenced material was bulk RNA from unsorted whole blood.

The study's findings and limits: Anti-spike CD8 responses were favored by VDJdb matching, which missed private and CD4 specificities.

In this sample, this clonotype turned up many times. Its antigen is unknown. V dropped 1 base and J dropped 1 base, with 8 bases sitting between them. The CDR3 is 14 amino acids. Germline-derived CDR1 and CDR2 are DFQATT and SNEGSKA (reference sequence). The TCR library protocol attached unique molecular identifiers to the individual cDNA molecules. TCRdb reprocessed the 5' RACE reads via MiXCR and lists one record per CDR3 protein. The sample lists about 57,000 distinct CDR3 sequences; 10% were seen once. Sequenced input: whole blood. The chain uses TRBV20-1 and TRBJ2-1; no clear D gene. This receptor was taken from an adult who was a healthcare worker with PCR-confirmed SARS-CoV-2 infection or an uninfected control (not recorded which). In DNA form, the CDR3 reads TGCAGTGCTAGAGGTAGACGTTCCTACAATGAGCAGTTCTTC. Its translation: CSARGRRSYNEQFF.